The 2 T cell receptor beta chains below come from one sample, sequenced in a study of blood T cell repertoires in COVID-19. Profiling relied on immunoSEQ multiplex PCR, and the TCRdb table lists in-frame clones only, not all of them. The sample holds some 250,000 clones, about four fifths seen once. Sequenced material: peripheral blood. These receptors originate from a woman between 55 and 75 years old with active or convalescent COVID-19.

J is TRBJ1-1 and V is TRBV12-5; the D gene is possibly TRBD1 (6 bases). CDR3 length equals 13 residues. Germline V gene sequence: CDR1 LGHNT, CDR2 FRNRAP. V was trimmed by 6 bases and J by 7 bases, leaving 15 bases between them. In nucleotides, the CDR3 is TGTGCTAGTGGCCCTTCGACAGGCCGTGAAGCTTTCTTT. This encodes CASGPSTGREAFF.

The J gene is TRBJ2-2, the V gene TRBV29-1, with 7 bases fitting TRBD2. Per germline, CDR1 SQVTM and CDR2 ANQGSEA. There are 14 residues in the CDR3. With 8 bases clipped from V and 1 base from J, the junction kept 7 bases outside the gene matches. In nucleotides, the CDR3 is TGCAGCACCGGGGGAGGGGTGAACACCGGGGAGCTGTTTTTT. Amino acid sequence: CSTGGGVNTGELFF.